This T cell receptor beta chain emerged from a study of T-cell reconstitution after alpha-beta-depleted transplantation in children. Notes on the study in general: At the one-year point after transplant, T-cell counts and TCRbeta diversity were found to come mostly from T cells that had been newly produced. At around two months after transplant, the alpha-beta T cells were reportedly derived from several hundred expanded clones that came from non-depleted graft cells.

Germline CDR1 SQVTM, CDR2 ANQGSEA. This CDR3 region has 13 residues. In this sample, this clonotype turned up a few times. Its antigen is still unknown. Unique molecular identifiers tagged the TCRbeta library. A single record per CDR3 protein comes from TCRdb applying MiXCR to the PCR reads. The sample holds 600,000 or so distinct CDR3 sequences; more than 20% are singletons and the top ten take roughly 13%. The source is a boy younger than two who had a stem cell transplant for acute myeloid leukemia, so the T cells may come from the graft donor. The sequences come from PBMCs, mostly from graft donor cells, collected 360 days after TCRalphabeta/CD19-depleted stem cell transplant. The chain carries TRBV29-1 and TRBJ1-3, with a weak D call TRBD1 (5 bases). Here the CDR3 reads CIPRGAPGNTIYF. For the CDR3, the DNA is TGCATCCCCCGCGGGGCGCCAGGAAACACCATATATTTT.